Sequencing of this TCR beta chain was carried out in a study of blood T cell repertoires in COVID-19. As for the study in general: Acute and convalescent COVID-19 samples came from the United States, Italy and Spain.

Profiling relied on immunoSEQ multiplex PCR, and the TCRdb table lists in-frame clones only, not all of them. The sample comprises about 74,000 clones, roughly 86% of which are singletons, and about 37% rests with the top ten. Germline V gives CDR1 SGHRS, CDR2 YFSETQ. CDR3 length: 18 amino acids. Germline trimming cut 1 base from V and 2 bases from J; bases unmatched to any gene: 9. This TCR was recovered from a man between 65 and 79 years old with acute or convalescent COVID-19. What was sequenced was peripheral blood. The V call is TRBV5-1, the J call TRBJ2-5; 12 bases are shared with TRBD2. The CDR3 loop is CASSLRPSGRGTQETQYF. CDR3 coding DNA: TGCGCCAGCAGCTTGAGGCCTAGCGGGAGGGGAACTCAAGAGACCCAGTACTTC.